The 7 T cell receptor beta chains listed next were all sequenced from one sample in a study of shared clonotypes between healthy human individuals (dated by TCRdb to the early 2020s). Libraries were built with the immunoSEQ multiplex PCR assay. TCRdb's version of the immuneACCESS table is confined to in-frame rearrangements and falls short of the full clone set. An unresolved V gene accounts for under half of the shortfall where checked; the remainder is of unknown origin. The table for this sample lists approximately 740,000 clones; approximately 79% of them were counted only once. The top ten hold 1.7% of the sample. Sample: memory CD4+ T cells sorted from blood. Sample cell subset or site, as interpreted from the label and publication: CD45RA-negative fraction. All receptors come from a woman aged 30 to 39 in good health.

The chain links TRBV19 to TRBJ2-7, with 7 bases identical to TRBD1. Trimming at V came to 8 bases and at J to 6 bases, leaving 4 bases not matched to a gene. Per the germline V gene, CDR1 is LNHDA and CDR2 is SQIVND (reference sequence). The length of the CDR3 is 11 residues. The CDR3 DNA reads TGTGCCAGTCTGACAGGGTTCGAGCAGTACTTC. The encoded protein is CASLTGFEQYF.

CDR3 bases: TGTGCCAGCAGCGTAGCTCTGGCAGGATCCACAGATACGCAGTATTTT. Protein sequence: CASSVALAGSTDTQYF. V and J are TRBV9 and TRBJ2-3, with D unclear. The V and J ends lost 0 bases and 2 bases respectively, with 13 bases between them. CDR3 length equals 16 residues. Germline V gene data show CDR1 as SGDLS and CDR2 as YYNGEE.

The gene calls are TRBV10-1 and TRBJ2-2, with 9 bases identical to TRBD2. This CDR3 is built from 15 residues. V shed 5 bases and J 5 bases; nucleotides not matched to a gene: 6. Germline lookup yields CDR1 WNHNN and CDR2 SYGVQD (reference sequence). The CDR3 nucleotides read TGCGCCAGCAGTTTTAGCGGGAGTAAGACCGGGGAGCTGTTTTTT. It yields the protein CASSFSGSKTGELFF.

The CDR3 loop is CASSQSVGQLPSGANVLTF. CDR3 DNA: TGCGCCAGCAGTCAATCGGTGGGACAGCTACCGTCTGGGGCCAACGTCCTGACTTTC. This chain uses TRBV23-1 with TRBJ2-6; 7 nucleotides match TRBD1. TRBV23-1 is an ORF for which the function is uncertain. Germline trimming cut 0 bases from V and 1 base from J; bases unmatched to any gene: 9. This CDR3 is 19 amino acids long.

The CDR3 sequence: CASSQADGGEKLFF. The CDR3 DNA reads TGCGCCAGCAGCCAAGCTGACGGTGGGGAAAAACTGTTTTTT. The chain recombines TRBV4-1 with TRBJ1-4, with D unclear. Germline V gives CDR1 MGHRA, CDR2 YSYEKL. Trimming shortened V by 1 base and J by 8 bases, and 11 bases separated the two germline ends. This CDR3 is 14 amino acids long.

V gene TRBV7-2 combines with J gene TRBJ1-1; D might be TRBD1 (5 bases). Trimming cost V 2 bases and J 0 bases, with 13 bases left between them. Germline loops: CDR1 SGHTA, CDR2 FQGNSA. CDR3 size: 16 residues. The CDR3 sequence: CASSLQPGRLNTEAFF. The CDR3 nucleotides are TGTGCCAGCAGCTTACAGCCGGGACGGCTGAACACTGAAGCTTTCTTT.

This clone was seen repeatedly, ten times or more. This chain connects TRBV7-6 to TRBJ1-1; TRBD1 matches 9 bases. CDR3 size: 15 residues. With 7 bases clipped from V and 5 bases from J, the junction kept 11 bases outside the gene matches. Per the germline V gene, CDR1 is SGHVS and CDR2 is FNYEAQ. The CDR3 reads CASTQQQGARTEAFF. The CDR3 coding sequence is TGTGCCAGCACCCAGCAACAGGGGGCGAGGACTGAAGCTTTCTTT.